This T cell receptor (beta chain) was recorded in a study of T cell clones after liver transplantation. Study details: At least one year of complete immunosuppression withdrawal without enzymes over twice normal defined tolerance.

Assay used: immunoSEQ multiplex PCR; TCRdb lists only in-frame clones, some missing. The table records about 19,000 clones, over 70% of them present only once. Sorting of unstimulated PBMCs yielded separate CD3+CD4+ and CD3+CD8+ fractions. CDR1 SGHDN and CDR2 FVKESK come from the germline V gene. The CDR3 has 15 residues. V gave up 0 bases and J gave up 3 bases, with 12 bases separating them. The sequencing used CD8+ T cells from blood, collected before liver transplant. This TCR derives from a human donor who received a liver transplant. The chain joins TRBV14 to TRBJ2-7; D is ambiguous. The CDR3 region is CASSQERQTFYEQYF. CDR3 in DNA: TGTGCCAGCAGCCAAGAACGCCAGACCTTCTACGAGCAGTACTTC.